One sample yielded the 19 T cell receptor beta chains listed below, sequenced in a study of blood T cell repertoires in COVID-19. The protocol was immunoSEQ multiplex PCR, while the TCRdb copy is restricted to in-frame clones and leaves out a portion. The sample contains around 300,000 clones, around four fifths of which appear only once. The sample comprised peripheral blood. The receptors come from a woman in her forties or fifties with active or convalescent COVID-19.

V and J are TRBV27 and TRBJ2-2; the D is unclear. CDR3 length: 12 residues. Germline CDR1 and CDR2: MNHEY and SMNVEV (reference sequence). Trimming stripped 5 bases from V and 3 bases from J, with 4 bases between. CDR3 DNA sequence: TGTGCCAGCAGTCCTTACACCGGGGAGCTGTTTTTT. Amino acid sequence: CASSPYTGELFF.

V and J are TRBV11-3 and TRBJ2-1; 9 nucleotides align to TRBD2. V trimming: 4 bases; J trimming: 0 bases; junction bases outside the gene matches: 16. The CDR3 sequence is 20 residues long. Looked up from germline, CDR1 is SGHNT and CDR2 is YENEEA. CDR3 coding DNA: TGTGCCAGCAGCTCGGCGGGGCTAGCGGGGATAACCGTCTCCTACAATGAGCAGTTCTTC. Protein: CASSSAGLAGITVSYNEQFF.

The chain carries TRBV5-1 and TRBJ2-2; TRBD1 aligns across 7 bases. Germline CDR1 reads SGHRS; CDR2 reads YFSETQ. Trimming removed 5 bases from V and 4 bases from J; junction bases left unmatched: 8. CDR3 length equals 15 residues. CDR3 loop: CASRPQGPRTGELFF. The CDR3 bases are TGCGCCAGCAGACCACAGGGGCCCCGCACCGGGGAGCTGTTTTTT.

This clone appeared once. The chain links TRBV2 to TRBJ1-2, with a tentative D call TRBD1 (6 bases). V gave up 5 bases and J gave up 5 bases, with 12 bases separating them. Germline V gene lookup returns CDR1 SNHLY and CDR2 FYNNEI. The CDR3 totals 13 residues. CDR3 nucleotide sequence: TGTGCCAGCAGTTTACAGGGAGAGTATGGCTACACCTTC. Encoded protein: CASSLQGEYGYTF.

The chain recombines TRBV6-5 with TRBJ2-7; the match to TRBD2 covers 7 bases. The V segment lost 8 bases and the J segment 0 bases; nucleotides outside the gene matches: 7. CDR3 length equals 14 residues. In germline, CDR1 is MNHEY, CDR2 SVGAGI. As DNA, the CDR3 is TGTGCCAGCCGGACGAGCGGGACCTCCTACGAGCAGTACTTC. Translated, it gives CASRTSGTSYEQYF.

This chain uses TRBV29-1 with TRBJ1-5; perhaps TRBD1 as D (6 bases). The CDR3 has 14 residues. The V gene lost 4 bases and the J gene lost 5 bases, with 15 bases spanning the gap. Germline V CDR1 and CDR2: SQVTM, ANQGSEA. CDR3 DNA sequence: TGCAGCGTTGTGTTAGGGACACAGGATCAGCCCCAGCATTTT. Protein: CSVVLGTQDQPQHF.

This clone was observed at least ten times. J is TRBJ2-7 and V is TRBV6-1; a weak D match, TRBD1 (6 bases). This CDR3 comprises 17 residues. The ends were cut back, 3 bases at V and 5 bases at J, with 23 bases in the middle. CDR1 is MNHNS, CDR2 SASEGT, per germline. The CDR3 sequence: CASSELGYRGRGDEQYF. CDR3 nucleotide sequence: TGTGCCAGCAGTGAGCTAGGGTATAGGGGCAGGGGAGACGAGCAGTACTTC.

The chain recombines TRBV18 with TRBJ2-5; 7 bases map to TRBD2. V was clipped by 3 bases and J by 4 bases; unmatched bases: 2. CDR1 and CDR2 from the germline V gene are KGHSH and LQKENI. The CDR3 consists of 13 residues. CDR3 sequence: CASSPSGTETQYF. The CDR3 DNA reads as TGTGCCAGCTCACCGAGCGGGACAGAGACCCAGTACTTC.

The chain combines TRBV4-1 with TRBJ2-2; 11 positions agree with TRBD1. The CDR3 is 15 amino acids. Per germline, CDR1 MGHRA and CDR2 YSYEKL. Trimming took 4 bases from V and 6 from J; bases not matched to a gene: 4. CDR3: CASSRRDRGSGELFF. The CDR3 nucleotides are TGCGCCAGCAGCCGCCGGGACAGGGGGTCCGGGGAGCTGTTTTTT.

The chain has TRBV9 and TRBJ1-1; 7 nucleotides line up with TRBD1. Trimming cost V 6 bases and J 3 bases; bases outside gene matches: 11. Germline CDR1 reads SGDLS; CDR2 reads YYNGEE. This CDR3 is built from 15 residues. In nucleotides, the CDR3 is TGTGCCAGCACCCTAGACAGGGAAGGGGACACTGAAGCTTTCTTT. This sequence encodes CASTLDREGDTEAFF.

V and J are TRBV19 and TRBJ1-5, with D possibly matching TRBD1 (5 bases). Germline lookup yields CDR1 LNHDA and CDR2 SQIVND (reference sequence). V lost 2 bases, J lost 2 bases, and 13 bases lay in between. The CDR3 extends over 16 amino acids. The CDR3 nucleotides read TGTGCCAGTAGTATAATCGGGGGAAGCGGCAATCAGCCCCAGCATTTT. Its translation: CASSIIGGSGNQPQHF.

This clone was seen just once. The J gene is TRBJ1-5, the V gene TRBV5-6, with D tentatively TRBD1 (5 bases). The germline V gene encodes CDR1 SGHDT and CDR2 YYEEEE. The length of the CDR3 is 14 residues. Trimming took 2 bases from V and 5 from J, leaving 11 bases between them. The CDR3 protein is CASSLTGVDQPQHF. Written as DNA, the CDR3 is TGTGCCAGCAGCTTAACAGGTGTTGATCAGCCCCAGCATTTT.

The V gene is TRBV10-3, the J gene TRBJ1-4; D unclear. This CDR3 contains 15 residues. The germline CDR1 and CDR2 sequences are ENHRY and SYGVKD. Trimming stripped 3 bases from V and 5 bases from J, with 13 bases between. This chain's CDR3 is CAISEGRQENEKLFF. The CDR3 bases are TGTGCCATCAGTGAAGGTAGACAAGAAAATGAAAAACTGTTTTTT.

A single count supports this clone. This chain links TRBV7-7 with TRBJ1-1; TRBD1 is a possible D gene (6 bases). V gave up 5 bases and J gave up 3 bases, with 10 bases separating them. The CDR3 loop spans 13 amino acids. Looked up from germline, CDR1 is SSHAT and CDR2 is FNYEAQ (reference sequence). In nucleotides, the CDR3 is TGTGCCAGCAGCCTTACAGGGTACACTGAAGCTTTCTTT. It codes for CASSLTGYTEAFF.

The chain links TRBV5-1 to TRBJ2-1; possible D gene TRBD1, 6 bases. The CDR3 has 15 residues. Trimming removed 4 bases from V and 0 bases from J, with 11 bases in between. The germline CDR1 and CDR2 sequences are SGHRS and YFSETQ. The CDR3 spells CASSGTSGSYNEQFF. CDR3 DNA sequence: TGCGCCAGCAGCGGGACAAGTGGCTCCTACAATGAGCAGTTCTTC.

The sample holds a few counts of this clone. J is TRBJ2-1 and V is TRBV27, with 10 bases aligning to TRBD2. Per the germline V gene, CDR1 is MNHEY and CDR2 is SMNVEV (reference sequence). The CDR3 contains 16 residues. V shed 1 base and J 4 bases; nucleotides not matched to a gene: 4. The CDR3 bases are TGTGCCAGCAGTTTATGGTCTAGCGGGAGTTACAATGAGCAGTTCTTC. Its translation: CASSLWSSGSYNEQFF.

This chain uses TRBV28 with TRBJ2-1; D is possibly TRBD1 or TRBD2 (9 bases each). Germline CDR1 and CDR2: MDHEN and SYDVKM. CDR3 length: 20 amino acids. The ends were cut back, 6 bases at V and 7 bases at J, with 34 bases in the middle. This CDR3 reads CASSPHPGQGFGGRDNEQFF. The CDR3 DNA sequence: TGTGCCAGCAGCCCACATCCGGGACAGGGATTCGGCGGGAGGGATAATGAGCAGTTCTTC.

CDR3 loop: CASRLTGGHGYTF. The CDR3 region has the DNA TGTGCCAGCAGACTCACAGGGGGCCATGGCTACACCTTC. The chain joins TRBV6-5 to TRBJ1-2, with 9 bases identical to TRBD1. With V trimmed by 6 bases and J by 6 bases, 5 bases remained unmatched. The length of the CDR3 is 13 residues. Germline loops: CDR1 MNHEY, CDR2 SVGAGI.

The chain carries TRBV30 and TRBJ1-5; TRBD1 matches at 10 bases. Germline CDR1 reads GTSNPN; CDR2 reads SVGIG (reference sequence). J was trimmed by 2 bases and V by 3 bases; bases with no gene match: 7. The CDR3 has 16 residues. This CDR3 is CAWRETGGAGNQPQHF. The CDR3 DNA reads TGTGCCTGGAGGGAGACAGGGGGCGCGGGCAATCAGCCCCAGCATTTT. The variable domain in full, with the rest retrieved from reference TRBV30 and TRBJ1-5, is SQTIHQWPATLVQPVGSPLSLECTVEGTSNPNLYWYRQAAGRGLQLLFYSVGIGQISSEVPQNLSASRPQDRQFILSSKKLLLSDSGFYLCAWRETGGAGNQPQHFGDGTRLSIL.